The 27 T cell receptor beta chains below were found in one sample sequenced in a study of T cells after yellow fever vaccination. TCRdb reprocessed the 5' RACE reads via MiXCR and lists one record per CDR3 protein. Among around 110,000 distinct CDR3 sequences listed, more than 7.5% were seen once. Sequencing was performed on CD8+ T cells sorted from PBMCs, taken 45 days after the yellow fever booster vaccination. The receptor set was obtained from a man younger than 45 who received the YFV17D yellow fever vaccine.

This clonotype came up a few times. The chain combines TRBV7-9 with TRBJ2-7; 8 bases are shared with TRBD1. CDR1 and CDR2 (germline): SEHNR, FQNEAQ (reference sequence). The CDR3 sequence is 14 residues long. The trim removed 5 bases at V and 2 bases at J, leaving 5 bases unmatched. The chain's CDR3 is CASSMGQVPYEQYF. The CDR3 DNA follows: TGTGCCAGCAGCATGGGACAGGTCCCCTACGAGCAGTACTTC.

This clonotype was recorded many times. This chain uses TRBV6-5 with TRBJ2-3, with TRBD1 matching over 8 bases. The V gene's germline CDR1 is MNHEY and CDR2 SVGAGI. With 2 bases clipped from V and 6 bases from J, the junction kept 7 bases outside the gene matches. The CDR3 has 15 amino acids. The CDR3: CASSYPNDRGDTQYF. CDR3 bases: TGTGCCAGCAGTTACCCTAATGACAGGGGCGATACGCAGTATTTT.

This clonotype has just a few counts. DNA of the CDR3: TGTGCCAGCAGCTTCGGGGTAGCGGGAAAAGAGACCCAGTACTTC. This codes for CASSFGVAGKETQYF. The chain couples TRBV13 to TRBJ2-5; 8 bases fit TRBD2. There are 15 residues in the CDR3. Germline CDR1 PRHDT, CDR2 FYEKMQ (reference sequence). Losses at the gene ends were 3 bases for V and 3 bases for J; bases not matched to a gene: 6.

The sample holds many counts of this clonotype. The rearrangement joins TRBV12-3 or TRBV12-4 to TRBJ2-1; a possible D gene is TRBD2 (6 bases). V lost 5 bases and J 5 bases, leaving 16 bases between the germline ends. The CDR3 is made up of 15 amino acids. The CDR3 reads CASSPYGGANNEQFF. The CDR3 bases are TGTGCCAGCAGTCCTTACGGGGGAGCGAACAATGAGCAGTTCTTC.

This clonotype occurred a few times. The chain uses TRBV30 and TRBJ1-1; D uncertain. This CDR3 has 12 residues. CDR1 is GTSNPN and CDR2 is SVGIG in the germline V gene (reference sequence). Trimming cost V 0 bases and J 1 base, with 3 bases left between them. The CDR3 nucleotides read TGTGCCTGGAGTGTAGCGAACACTGAAGCTTTCTTT. This encodes CAWSVANTEAFF.

This clonotype was found many times. The gene calls are TRBV2 and TRBJ1-5; TRBD1 matches 7 bases. The germline V gene has CDR1 SNHLY and CDR2 FYNNEI. The CDR3 is 14 residues long. With 1 base clipped from V and 7 bases from J, the junction kept 4 bases outside the gene matches. In DNA, the CDR3 is TGTGCCAGCAGTGAAGGTGAGGGGGCCCAGCCCCAGCATTTT. Translation gives CASSEGEGAQPQHF.

In its sample, this clonotype was seen many times. The rearrangement links TRBV4-1 to TRBJ2-7; D not resolved. CDR3 length: 16 residues. Germline V gene data show CDR1 as MGHRA and CDR2 as YSYEKL. V lost 0 bases, J lost 0 bases, and 12 bases lay in between. The CDR3 protein is CASSQDEVTSSYEQYF. In nucleotides, the CDR3 is TGCGCCAGCAGCCAAGATGAGGTGACGAGCTCCTACGAGCAGTACTTC.

This clonotype has a single count. This sequence joins TRBV6-1 and TRBJ2-7; 8 bases fit TRBD2. Germline V gene sequence: CDR1 MNHNS, CDR2 SASEGT. The CDR3 has 17 amino acids. V shed 5 bases and J 0 bases; nucleotides not matched to a gene: 12. CDR3 amino acids: CASSQFTGGRSSYEQYF. The CDR3 nucleotides read TGTGCCAGCAGTCAATTCACGGGAGGGAGGAGCTCCTACGAGCAGTACTTC.

The table lists this clonotype with many counts. The chain has TRBV20-1 and TRBJ2-7; D is unclear. The CDR3 sequence is 13 residues long. Germline loops: CDR1 DFQATT, CDR2 SNEGSKA (reference sequence). Trimming shortened V by 2 bases and J by 3 bases, and 11 bases separated the two germline ends. CDR3 amino acids: CSARRQMSYEQYF. The CDR3 region has the DNA TGCAGTGCTAGACGCCAGATGAGCTACGAGCAGTACTTC.

This clonotype is categorized as medium-sized. The chain carries TRBV20-1 and TRBJ1-5, with D possibly matching TRBD1 (6 bases). Trimming removed 4 bases from V and 5 bases from J, with 15 bases in between. CDR1 is DFQATT, CDR2 SNEGSKA, per germline (reference sequence). The CDR3 covers 14 residues. The CDR3 loop is CSATDRGADQPQHF. The CDR3 DNA follows: TGCAGTGCTACTGACCGGGGGGCGGATCAGCCCCAGCATTTT.

There are many counts of this clonotype. The chain is built from TRBV27 and TRBJ2-7, with 7 bases aligning to TRBD2. V was clipped by 1 base and J by 4 bases; unmatched bases: 7. The V gene's germline CDR1 is MNHEY and CDR2 SMNVEV (reference sequence). This CDR3 region has 15 residues. The DNA of the CDR3 is TGTGCCAGCAGTTTATGGGAGGGAGCGGGGTACGAGCAGTACTTC. Translating it yields CASSLWEGAGYEQYF.

The V gene is TRBV6-1, the J gene TRBJ2-3, with TRBD2 as a possible D gene (6 bases). The V end lost 6 bases, the J end lost 2 bases, and 15 bases lay between the germline ends. Germline loops: CDR1 MNHNS, CDR2 SASEGT. The CDR3 extends over 15 amino acids. The CDR3 DNA is TGTGCCAGCAGACTGGATAGCGGTTTCACAGATACGCAGTATTTT. The encoded protein is CASRLDSGFTDTQYF.

This chain links TRBV6-4 with TRBJ2-1, with D perhaps matching TRBD1 or TRBD2 (5 bases each). Between the trimmed V and J ends, which lost 4 bases and 3 bases, there was a span of 16 bases. Germline-derived CDR1 and CDR2 are MRHNA and SNTAGT. The CDR3 totals 16 residues. The CDR3 region is CASSGRGGVGYNEQFF. Written as DNA, the CDR3 is TGTGCCAGCAGTGGTCGGGGCGGAGTGGGCTACAATGAGCAGTTCTTC.

The chain combines TRBV18 with TRBJ2-2; 7 nucleotides line up with TRBD1. The CDR3 is 16 residues long. CDR1 and CDR2 from the germline V gene are KGHSH and LQKENI. J gave up 2 bases and V 6 bases, and 9 bases lay outside the gene matches. The CDR3: CASSPVGTANTGELFF. The CDR3 DNA sequence: TGTGCCAGCTCGCCAGTGGGGACAGCCAACACCGGGGAGCTGTTTTTT.

This clonotype was counted ten times or more. The chain uses TRBV4-1 and TRBJ2-7; 11 positions agree with TRBD2. Germline CDR1 MGHRA, CDR2 YSYEKL. V gave up 4 bases and J gave up 0 bases; unmatched junction bases: 5. The CDR3 is made up of 16 amino acids. CDR3: CASSLEGLAGSYEQYF. For the CDR3, the DNA is TGCGCCAGCAGCCTAGAAGGACTAGCGGGCTCCTACGAGCAGTACTTC.

This clonotype was seen at least ten times. The V and J genes are TRBV6-1 and TRBJ1-5, with 7 bases identical to TRBD1. The CDR3 runs 17 residues. The V segment lost 3 bases and the J segment 6 bases; nucleotides outside the gene matches: 14. Germline CDR1 reads MNHNS; CDR2 reads SASEGT. CDR3 sequence reads: CASSEGVRGALGQPQHF. The CDR3 bases are TGTGCCAGCAGTGAGGGAGTCAGGGGGGCGCTCGGTCAGCCCCAGCATTTT.

This clonotype occurred many times. The genes are TRBV7-9 and TRBJ1-2; 7 bases line up with TRBD1. CDR1 is SEHNR, CDR2 FQNEAQ, per germline (reference sequence). This CDR3 is built from 12 residues. Trimming removed 11 bases from V and 4 bases from J; junction bases left unmatched: 7. In DNA form, the CDR3 reads TGTGCCGGAGAGGACAGGCCCTATGGCTACACCTTC. This gives the protein CAGEDRPYGYTF.

This clonotype was detected many times. CDR3 DNA sequence: TGTGCCAGCAGTCCAGGGAGCGGGAGCGTGAACGAGCAGTACTTC. This translates into CASSPGSGSVNEQYF. The chain joins TRBV28 to TRBJ2-7; 8 bases match TRBD2. V lost 5 bases and J lost 5; bases outside the gene matches: 11. The germline CDR1 and CDR2 sequences are MDHEN and SYDVKM. CDR3 length equals 15 residues.

The rearrangement joins TRBV5-1 to TRBJ2-1; 12 bases line up with TRBD2. The V and J ends lost 4 bases and 7 bases, in that order; junction bases with no gene match: 9. The CDR3 sequence is 16 residues long. Germline V CDR1 and CDR2: SGHRS, YFSETQ. The CDR3 DNA sequence: TGCGCCAGCAGCCTGACTAGCGGGAGTTTTTTTAATGAGCAGTTCTTC. Its translation: CASSLTSGSFFNEQFF.

This clonotype appeared many times. The rearrangement joins TRBV7-6 to TRBJ2-5, with D possibly being TRBD2 (5 bases). Deletions cut 1 base from V and 1 base from J, with 13 bases between. The CDR3 is 16 residues long. Germline loops: CDR1 SGHVS, CDR2 FNYEAQ. CDR3 residues: CASSLGLAPFQETQYF. CDR3 nucleotides: TGTGCCAGCAGCTTAGGGCTAGCACCTTTCCAAGAGACCCAGTACTTC. The variable domain in full, completed from reference TRBV7-6 and TRBJ2-5, reads GAGVSQSPRYKVTKRGQDVALRCDPISGHVSLYWYRQALGQGPEFLTYFNYEAQQDKSGLPNDRFSAERPEGSISTLTIQRTEQRDSAMYRCASSLGLAPFQETQYFGPGTRLLVL.

On this clonotype: Since a much larger clone is just one base distant, this may be a read error. The gene calls are TRBV20-1 and TRBJ2-1; 7 nucleotides align to TRBD1. CDR3 length: 13 amino acids. Germline CDR1 DFQATT, CDR2 SNEGSKA (reference sequence). The V gene end was trimmed by 4 bases and the J gene end by 3 bases; junction bases not matched to a gene: 3. The CDR3 protein is CSATRDSYNEQFF. DNA of the CDR3: TGCAGTGCTACCCGGGACAGCTACAATGAGCAGTTCTTC.

This clonotype showed up many times. The CDR3 loop is CASSSLAAQETQYF. DNA of the CDR3: TGTGCCAGCAGCTCTCTAGCGGCACAAGAGACCCAGTACTTC. V is TRBV7-6 and J is TRBJ2-5; 7 bases match TRBD2. The CDR3 runs 14 residues. V lost 4 bases, J lost 2 bases, and 4 bases stayed unmatched. Germline V gene sequence: CDR1 SGHVS, CDR2 FNYEAQ.

This clonotype came up many times. The chain employs TRBV7-8 and TRBJ2-5; 7 nucleotides align to TRBD1. The junction had 4 bases not matched to a gene; V was cut back by 1 base and J by 2 bases. Per the germline V gene, CDR1 is SGHVS and CDR2 is FQNEAQ. This CDR3 contains 15 residues. This chain's CDR3 is CASSLDRGQQETQYF. CDR3 DNA sequence: TGTGCCAGCAGCTTAGATAGGGGACAGCAAGAGACCCAGTACTTC.

The table lists this clonotype with many counts. The rearrangement uses TRBV27 and TRBJ2-5; 8 bases align to TRBD1. The CDR3 runs to 15 residues. V lost 4 bases to trimming and J lost 1 base; unmatched junction nucleotides: 5. The V gene's germline CDR1 is MNHEY and CDR2 SMNVEV (reference sequence). The chain's CDR3 is CASSSGTGLQETQYF. The CDR3 region has the DNA TGTGCCAGCAGTTCCGGGACAGGACTCCAAGAGACCCAGTACTTC.

The rearrangement links TRBV19 to TRBJ2-1; 12 nucleotides match TRBD1. V gave up 4 bases and J gave up 9 bases; unmatched junction bases: 7. CDR1 LNHDA and CDR2 SQIVND come from the germline V gene (reference sequence). The CDR3 spans 15 residues. CDR3 residues: CASSTRDRGLGEQFF. CDR3 in DNA: TGTGCCAGTAGTACCCGGGACAGGGGGCTGGGTGAGCAGTTCTTC.

This clonotype was counted at least ten times. This rearrangement joins TRBV5-1 to TRBJ2-2; 9 bases match TRBD1. Trimming removed 2 bases from V and 10 bases from J; junction bases left unmatched: 9. This CDR3 is 15 amino acids long. CDR1 is SGHRS, CDR2 YFSETQ, per germline. DNA of the CDR3: TGCGCCAGCAGCTTCACGGACAGGGGTCTAGAGGAGCTGTTTTTT. Protein sequence: CASSFTDRGLEELFF.

With respect to this clonotype: A clone one base away is much larger, so this may be a read error. This chain uses TRBV3-1 with TRBJ2-1, with TRBD1 matching 12 bases. The germline CDR1 and CDR2 sequences are LGHDT and YNNKEL (reference sequence). The J segment lost 8 bases and the V segment lost 3 bases, leaving 5 bases of the junction unmatched. There are 15 residues in the CDR3. CDR3 DNA: TGTGCCAGCAGCCATGGGACAGGGGGCAACGATGAGCAGTTCTTC. It encodes CASSHGTGGNDEQFF.